This T cell receptor (beta chain) was sequenced for a study of T cells in Graves' hyperthyroidism and ophthalmopathy. This clonotype was seen ten or more times. Patients were aged 18 to 65, had disease duration under 2 months, and had newly diagnosed hyperthyroidism. Diagnosis rested on symptoms, serum thyroxine and TRAb, thyroid ultrasound, and orbital computed tomography. This sample holds PBMCs from roughly 10 ml fresh peripheral blood. Amplification of TCR beta CDR3 regions used RNA as the template. During a first-round RT-PCR of the TCR CDR3, the HTBI primer set was used. TCRdb recomputed calls from the multiplex PCR reads with MiXCR, one row per CDR3 protein. The sample includes about 520,000 distinct CDR3 sequences, 20% seen only once; the top ten take 26%. This CDR3 region has 14 residues. CDR1 LNHDA and CDR2 SQIVND come from the germline V gene (reference sequence). Trimming at V came to 5 bases and at J to 2 bases, leaving 5 bases not matched to a gene.

Input material: blood. This receptor was obtained from a man younger than 35 with Graves' hyperthyroidism. The chain is built from TRBV19 and TRBJ2-7; TRBD2 aligns across 8 bases. This CDR3 reads CASSSAGGAYEQYF. CDR3 nucleotides: TGTGCCAGTAGTTCGGCGGGGGGTGCCTACGAGCAGTACTTC.